This is a list of T cell receptor beta chains from one sample in a study of T cell responses to AZD1222 COVID-19 vaccine. Generated by immunoSEQ multiplex PCR, the TCRdb table keeps only in-frame clones and is missing some. The data contain about 110,000 clones, roughly 90% of them singletons. The source material was peripheral blood, sampled on day 0 of AZD1222 vaccination. Receptors were obtained from an adult in good health. Each CDR3 is given with its conserved first and last residue. The D gene is left open where the match is weak. Clone size is given for some rows only: seen once, a few or many times, or a class if the clone is expanded.

DNA,CDR3,J,D,V,size
TGTGCCAGCAGCAAGCTAGCGGGGTCGAACACCGGGGAGCTGTTTTTT,CASSKLAGSNTGELFF,TRBJ2-2,-,TRBV21-1,-
TGTGCCACCCTCTCAAGCTCTGGGGCCAACGTCCTGACTTTC,CATLSSSGANVLTF,TRBJ2-6,-,TRBV7-3,-
TGTGCCACCAGCAGAGTTTCAGGGGTGGGCTATGGCTACACCTTC,CATSRVSGVGYGYTF,TRBJ1-2,-,TRBV15,-
TGTGCCAGCAGTTTGCACTATGGCTACACCTTC,CASSLHYGYTF,TRBJ1-2,-,TRBV12-3/TRBV12-4,-
TGTGCCAGCAGCATCCGGGACAGGGTTGAAGCTTTCTTT,CASSIRDRVEAFF,TRBJ1-1,TRBD1,TRBV5-5,-
TGTGCCACCAGCAGAGATCTAGGGGCTGGAAACACCATATATTTT,CATSRDLGAGNTIYF,TRBJ1-3,-,TRBV15,-
TGTGCCAGCAGGCAGTATAGCAATCAGCCCCAGCATTTT,CASRQYSNQPQHF,TRBJ1-5,-,TRBV2,-
TGTGCCAGCAGCTTAAAGATCGGACAGGGATACAATGAGCAGTTCTTC,CASSLKIGQGYNEQFF,TRBJ2-1,TRBD1,TRBV11-1,-
TGTGCCAGCAGTTCCAGCGGGAGGGCCGGGAATGAGCAGTTCTTC,CASSSSGRAGNEQFF,TRBJ2-1,TRBD2,TRBV28,-
TGTGCCAGCAGGTCACAGGTCCACAATCAGCCCCAGCATTTT,CASRSQVHNQPQHF,TRBJ1-5,-,TRBV7-2,-
TGTGCCAGCAGCCCGGACAGCGGATCCTACGAGCAGTACTTC,CASSPDSGSYEQYF,TRBJ2-7,-,TRBV7-8,-
TGTGCCAGCAGCTTGTACAAAGGCGAAAAACTGTTTTTT,CASSLYKGEKLFF,TRBJ1-4,-,TRBV5-6,-
TGTGCCAGCAGCCCGGCGTGGGTTGGAAACGAGCAGTACTTC,CASSPAWVGNEQYF,TRBJ2-7,-,TRBV3-1/TRBV3-2,-
TGTGCCAGCAAGGCGCCTGCTCGGGGTGAGCAGTTCTTC,CASKAPARGEQFF,TRBJ2-1,-,TRBV6-5,few
TGTGCCAGCAGCCAAGGGACTGAGGCTCGAGGAGCTTTCTTT,CASSQGTEARGAFF,TRBJ1-1,-,TRBV7-9,-
TGTGCCAGCAGCCTTCAGGAGGGAATACCACCCCTCCACTTT,CASSLQEGIPPLHF,TRBJ1-6,-,TRBV5-4,-
TGTGCCAGCAGCTCGACTAGCGGGACAGATACGCAGTATTTT,CASSSTSGTDTQYF,TRBJ2-3,TRBD2,TRBV7-9,-
TGTGCCAGCAGTGGATCGACCCGGGACGCAAGCTCCTACAATGAGCAGTTCTTC,CASSGSTRDASSYNEQFF,TRBJ2-1,-,TRBV27,-
TGTGCCAGCAGTTTAACCCCCCGGGCAGCCGCCTACGAGCAGTACTTC,CASSLTPRAAAYEQYF,TRBJ2-7,-,TRBV27,-
TGCGCCAGCAGCCAACACGGGACTAGAGGAGAGACCCAGTACTTC,CASSQHGTRGETQYF,TRBJ2-5,TRBD2,TRBV4-1,-
TGTGCCAGCCGGGACGGTAACACTGAAGCTTTCTTT,CASRDGNTEAFF,TRBJ1-1,-,TRBV6-5,-
TGCGCCAGCAGCTCGGGGAGCTCCTACGAGCAGTACTTC,CASSSGSSYEQYF,TRBJ2-7,-,TRBV5-1,-
TGCGCCAGCAGCCCGGGGCCCCAGGGTGGAGAGACCCAGTACTTC,CASSPGPQGGETQYF,TRBJ2-5,-,TRBV5-1,-
TGTGCCAGCGCCCAGGCTAGCGAGTACAATGAGCAGTTCTTC,CASAQASEYNEQFF,TRBJ2-1,-,TRBV28,once
TGTGCCAGTATGGACAGGGGACCCGGGGAGCTGTTTTTT,CASMDRGPGELFF,TRBJ2-2,TRBD1,TRBV19,few
TGTGCCAGCTCACCACTTCCCCAAAGCGGGAGCACAGATACGCAGTATTTT,CASSPLPQSGSTDTQYF,TRBJ2-3,-,TRBV18,-
TGTGCCAGCAGCTCGGGGGTGACAGATACGCAGTATTTT,CASSSGVTDTQYF,TRBJ2-3,-,TRBV7-3,-
TGTGCCAGCAGCCTCACCCCAGGGAGCTATGGCTACACCTTC,CASSLTPGSYGYTF,TRBJ1-2,-,TRBV6-5,many
TGTGCCAGCAGCTTGGGGGTGAACACCGGGGAGCTGTTTTTT,CASSLGVNTGELFF,TRBJ2-2,-,TRBV11-3,-
TGTGCCATCAGCCCGAGGGGGGGCTACAGCACAGATACGCAGTATTTT,CAISPRGGYSTDTQYF,TRBJ2-3,-,TRBV10-3,-
TGTGCCAGCAGCTCCCTGGGGGGTTACAATGAGCAGTTCTTC,CASSSLGGYNEQFF,TRBJ2-1,-,TRBV7-2,-
TGTGCCAGCAGCTTAGGGCTCACCAACATTCAGTACTTC,CASSLGLTNIQYF,TRBJ2-4,-,TRBV7-2,-
TGTGCCAGCAGCTCGGGGTCCTATGGCTACACCTTC,CASSSGSYGYTF,TRBJ1-2,-,TRBV7-9,-
TGTGCCACCGCTCCCGAGCAGTACTTC,CATAPEQYF,TRBJ2-7,-,TRBV10-3,-
TGTGCCAGCAGCCAAGACTGGACAGTGAACTACGAGCAGTACTTC,CASSQDWTVNYEQYF,TRBJ2-7,-,TRBV4-2,-
TGTGCCAGCGCGAACGGGCCCGGGACCTACGAGCAGTACTTC,CASANGPGTYEQYF,TRBJ2-7,-,TRBV6-5,once
TGTGCCAGCAGTGTGGGGGGGCGAGGGACTGAAGCTTTCTTT,CASSVGGRGTEAFF,TRBJ1-1,-,TRBV28,once
TGTGCCAGCACCCGGGGGGGGGTGGAGGGCACTGAAGCTTTCTTT,CASTRGGVEGTEAFF,TRBJ1-1,-,TRBV7-8,-
TGTGCCAGCAGTTATAGCGGGAGTAAAGATACGCAGTATTTT,CASSYSGSKDTQYF,TRBJ2-3,TRBD2,TRBV6-5,once
TGTGCCGGCAGACGGGGGAACACCGGGGAGCTGTTTTTT,CAGRRGNTGELFF,TRBJ2-2,-,TRBV6-5,-
TGTGCCAGCAGTTGGACTAGCGGGATTAATGAGCAGTTCTTC,CASSWTSGINEQFF,TRBJ2-1,TRBD2,TRBV6-2/TRBV6-3,-
TGTGCCAGCAGTCCGGACCAAGGACAGGCCTACGAGCAGTACTTC,CASSPDQGQAYEQYF,TRBJ2-7,TRBD1,TRBV6-5,-
TGTGCCAGCTCACCTGATCAGTACAAGTCCACTGAAGCTTTCTTT,CASSPDQYKSTEAFF,TRBJ1-1,-,TRBV18,-
TGTGCCATCAGTGAGTCCGGGGGACAGCCCCAGCATTTT,CAISESGGQPQHF,TRBJ1-5,-,TRBV10-3,-
TGCGCCAGCACCCCGACCCCTAGCGGCAACTACGAGCAGTACTTC,CASTPTPSGNYEQYF,TRBJ2-7,TRBD2,TRBV5-1,-
TGTGCCAGCAGTTGGTCGGGGGTAGGTGGGACAGATACGCAGTATTTT,CASSWSGVGGTDTQYF,TRBJ2-3,-,TRBV28,-
TGTGCCAGCAGCCAAAACAGTCGCGGCTACACCTTC,CASSQNSRGYTF,TRBJ1-2,-,TRBV3-1/TRBV3-2,-
TGTGCCAGCAGCGTAGGGAGCAGCAGCTACGAGCAGTACTTC,CASSVGSSSYEQYF,TRBJ2-7,-,TRBV9,-
TGTGCCACAACGGGACTAGCGACCGGGGAGCTGTTTTTT,CATTGLATGELFF,TRBJ2-2,TRBD2,TRBV6-6,-